The rows below give T cell receptor beta chains drawn from one sample of a study of OX40 agonist ivuxolimab in advanced cancers. Sequencing was performed with immunoSEQ multiplex PCR; in TCRdb, only in-frame clones are kept and a portion is missing. The sample has 15,000 to 20,000 clones, around 80% seen once; the top ten hold 13% to 15%. The source was CD4+ or CD8+ T cells sorted from blood, collected in a trial of the OX40 agonist ivuxolimab. All receptors come from an adult with an advanced solid tumor such as melanoma, head and neck, liver or kidney cancer. CDR3s include the opening cysteine and the closing phenylalanine or tryptophan. A D gene is named only where the DNA matches it firmly. Not all rows give a size; the values are once, few, many and, for expanded clones, a class.

abundance: -; d_gene: -; j_gene: TRBJ2-2; v_gene: TRBV14; len: 17; CDR3aa: CASSQDLSGTNTGELFF; CDR3nt: TGTGCCAGCAGCCAAGATCTCAGCGGAACGAACACCGGGGAGCTGTTTTTT
abundance: -; d_gene: -; j_gene: TRBJ1-1; v_gene: TRBV11-2; len: 14; CDR3aa: CASSLSRRATEAFF; CDR3nt: TGTGCCAGCAGCTTATCGCGCAGGGCCACTGAAGCTTTCTTT
abundance: once; d_gene: TRBD1; j_gene: TRBJ2-7; v_gene: TRBV2; len: 13; CDR3aa: CASKAQGLYEQYF; CDR3nt: TGTGCCAGCAAAGCACAGGGGCTCTACGAGCAGTACTTC
abundance: -; d_gene: -; j_gene: TRBJ1-2; v_gene: TRBV6-5; len: 15; CDR3aa: CASSYSSGPLYGYTF; CDR3nt: TGTGCCAGCAGTTACTCCTCCGGGCCCCTCTATGGCTACACCTTC
abundance: -; d_gene: TRBD2; j_gene: TRBJ2-1; v_gene: TRBV6-1; len: 15; CDR3aa: CASSERVAGNNEQFF; CDR3nt: TGTGCCAGCAGTGAACGGGTAGCGGGGAACAATGAGCAGTTCTTC
abundance: once; d_gene: -; j_gene: TRBJ2-1; v_gene: TRBV30; len: 13; CDR3aa: CAWSVRDYNEQFF; CDR3nt: TGTGCCTGGAGTGTACGAGACTACAATGAGCAGTTCTTC
abundance: -; d_gene: TRBD2; j_gene: TRBJ2-2; v_gene: TRBV2; len: 15; CDR3aa: CASSGGLAFTGELFF; CDR3nt: TGTGCCAGCAGTGGGGGACTAGCTTTCACCGGGGAGCTGTTTTTT
abundance: once; d_gene: -; j_gene: TRBJ1-2; v_gene: TRBV7-2; len: 14; CDR3aa: CASSLGQWNYGYTF; CDR3nt: TGTGCCAGCAGCTTAGGGCAGTGGAACTATGGCTACACCTTC
abundance: once; d_gene: TRBD2; j_gene: TRBJ2-1; v_gene: TRBV4-3; len: 16; CDR3aa: CASSQEAAGGVDEQFF; CDR3nt: TGCGCCAGCAGCCAAGAAGCAGCGGGGGGGGTGGATGAGCAGTTCTTC
abundance: -; d_gene: TRBD1; j_gene: TRBJ2-7; v_gene: TRBV11-2; len: 14; CDR3aa: CASSFVGQVYEQYF; CDR3nt: TGTGCCAGCAGCTTCGTAGGACAGGTCTACGAGCAGTACTTC
abundance: -; d_gene: TRBD1; j_gene: TRBJ1-1; v_gene: TRBV5-1; len: 14; CDR3aa: CASSVDRGNTEAFF; CDR3nt: TGCGCCAGCAGCGTGGACAGGGGGAACACTGAAGCTTTCTTT
abundance: -; d_gene: -; j_gene: TRBJ1-1; v_gene: TRBV11-2; len: 13; CDR3aa: CASSPEAGEEAFF; CDR3nt: TGTGCCAGCAGCCCCGAGGCGGGAGAGGAAGCTTTCTTT
abundance: -; d_gene: TRBD1; j_gene: TRBJ2-2; v_gene: TRBV14; len: 17; CDR3aa: CASSQDPRDRGAGELFF; CDR3nt: TGTGCCAGCAGCCAAGATCCTCGGGACAGGGGCGCCGGGGAGCTGTTTTTT
abundance: once; d_gene: -; j_gene: TRBJ1-6; v_gene: TRBV10-2; len: 17; CDR3aa: CASSDRGRSSYNSPLHF; CDR3nt: TGCGCCAGCAGTGACCGTGGACGGAGCTCCTATAATTCACCCCTCCACTTT
abundance: -; d_gene: -; j_gene: TRBJ2-2; v_gene: TRBV4-1; len: 17; CDR3aa: CASSSRYSGADTGELFF; CDR3nt: TGCGCCAGCAGCAGCAGGTACAGCGGCGCGGACACCGGGGAGCTGTTTTTT
abundance: -; d_gene: TRBD1; j_gene: TRBJ1-5; v_gene: TRBV6-1; len: 15; CDR3aa: CASRGTGVSNQPQHF; CDR3nt: TGTGCCAGCAGGGGGACAGGGGTGAGCAATCAGCCCCAGCATTTT
abundance: -; d_gene: -; j_gene: TRBJ2-6; v_gene: TRBV11-2; len: 18; CDR3aa: CASSLRIGRASGANVLTF; CDR3nt: TGTGCCAGCAGCTTAAGAATAGGGAGAGCATCTGGGGCCAACGTCCTGACTTTC
abundance: -; d_gene: -; j_gene: TRBJ2-5; v_gene: TRBV28; len: 16; CDR3aa: CASSPLGGYVRETQYF; CDR3nt: TGTGCCAGCAGTCCCCTAGGGGGGTACGTTCGTGAGACCCAGTACTTC
abundance: -; d_gene: TRBD1; j_gene: TRBJ2-7; v_gene: TRBV7-2; len: 15; CDR3aa: CASSPEGATSYEQYF; CDR3nt: TGTGCCAGCAGCCCCGAGGGGGCGACGTCCTACGAGCAGTACTTC
abundance: -; d_gene: TRBD2; j_gene: TRBJ2-5; v_gene: TRBV7-2; len: 15; CDR3aa: CASSPSSGRYETQYF; CDR3nt: TGTGCCAGCAGCCCGTCTAGCGGGAGGTATGAGACCCAGTACTTC
abundance: once; d_gene: -; j_gene: TRBJ2-5; v_gene: TRBV5-1; len: 15; CDR3aa: CASRRLQGNQETQYF; CDR3nt: TGCGCCAGCAGACGCCTCCAGGGGAACCAAGAGACCCAGTACTTC
abundance: -; d_gene: TRBD2; j_gene: TRBJ2-1; v_gene: TRBV28; len: 16; CDR3aa: CASRMTSGGAYNEQFF; CDR3nt: TGTGCCAGCAGGATGACTAGCGGGGGGGCCTACAATGAGCAGTTCTTC
abundance: -; d_gene: -; j_gene: TRBJ2-3; v_gene: TRBV7-6; len: 15; CDR3aa: CASSRHAEGTDTQYF; CDR3nt: TGTGCCAGCAGCCGACACGCGGAAGGCACAGATACGCAGTATTTT
abundance: -; d_gene: -; j_gene: TRBJ2-1; v_gene: TRBV6-1; len: 17; CDR3aa: CASSELTISYSYNEQFF; CDR3nt: TGTGCCAGCAGTGAATTGACCATTAGCTACTCCTACAATGAGCAGTTCTTC
abundance: -; d_gene: -; j_gene: TRBJ2-1; v_gene: TRBV30; len: 15; CDR3aa: CAWAAVQGNYNEQFF; CDR3nt: TGTGCCTGGGCAGCGGTTCAGGGGAACTACAATGAGCAGTTCTTC
abundance: -; d_gene: -; j_gene: TRBJ1-4; v_gene: TRBV19; len: 16; CDR3aa: CASSSQGITTNEKLFF; CDR3nt: TGTGCCAGTTCCAGCCAGGGGATTACAACTAATGAAAAACTGTTTTTT
abundance: -; d_gene: -; j_gene: TRBJ1-5; v_gene: TRBV2; len: 15; CDR3aa: CASSEGRNSNQPQHF; CDR3nt: TGTGCCAGCAGTGAGGGAAGGAATAGCAATCAGCCCCAGCATTTT
abundance: -; d_gene: TRBD1; j_gene: TRBJ1-2; v_gene: TRBV30; len: 12; CDR3aa: CAFGLTGGGYTF; CDR3nt: TGTGCCTTTGGACTCACAGGGGGTGGCTACACCTTC
abundance: few; d_gene: -; j_gene: TRBJ2-7; v_gene: TRBV11-2; len: 13; CDR3aa: CASSLASGYEQYF; CDR3nt: TGTGCCAGCAGCTTAGCTTCCGGCTACGAGCAGTACTTC
abundance: -; d_gene: -; j_gene: TRBJ1-4; v_gene: TRBV19; len: 12; CDR3aa: CASSPGPEKLFF; CDR3nt: TGTGCCAGTAGCCCCGGACCTGAAAAACTGTTTTTT
abundance: -; d_gene: -; j_gene: TRBJ2-5; v_gene: TRBV7-3; len: 15; CDR3aa: CASSPIHGRKETQYF; CDR3nt: TGTGCCAGCAGCCCTATCCATGGACGAAAAGAGACCCAGTACTTC
abundance: -; d_gene: -; j_gene: TRBJ2-6; v_gene: TRBV28; len: 14; CDR3aa: CASSEEFGANVLTF; CDR3nt: TGTGCCAGCTCCGAGGAATTCGGGGCCAACGTCCTGACTTTC
abundance: once; d_gene: -; j_gene: TRBJ1-2; v_gene: TRBV28; len: 14; CDR3aa: CASSLWAKGYGYTF; CDR3nt: TGTGCCAGCAGTTTATGGGCGAAAGGCTATGGCTACACCTTC
abundance: -; d_gene: TRBD1; j_gene: TRBJ1-2; v_gene: TRBV29-1; len: 15; CDR3aa: CSVAGGGIGNYGYTF; CDR3nt: TGCAGCGTAGCAGGGGGCGGGATTGGCAACTATGGCTACACCTTC
abundance: -; d_gene: -; j_gene: TRBJ1-2; v_gene: TRBV7-9; len: 12; CDR3aa: CASSSTAYGYTF; CDR3nt: TGTGCCAGCAGCTCAACAGCCTATGGCTACACCTTC
abundance: -; d_gene: -; j_gene: TRBJ2-2; v_gene: TRBV28; len: 15; CDR3aa: CASRFAGHLDGELFF; CDR3nt: TGTGCCAGCAGATTTGCGGGACACTTGGACGGGGAGCTGTTTTTT
abundance: few; d_gene: TRBD2; j_gene: TRBJ2-7; v_gene: TRBV2; len: 15; CDR3aa: CASSERGGVRHEQYF; CDR3nt: TGTGCCAGCAGTGAACGGGGGGGCGTAAGACACGAGCAGTACTTC
abundance: -; d_gene: -; j_gene: TRBJ1-1; v_gene: TRBV19; len: 13; CDR3aa: CASSIGGGTEAFF; CDR3nt: TGTGCCAGTAGTATAGGCGGGGGAACTGAAGCTTTCTTT
abundance: -; d_gene: -; j_gene: TRBJ1-2; v_gene: TRBV2; len: 15; CDR3aa: CASSLTAQTNYGYTF; CDR3nt: TGTGCCAGCAGTTTAACAGCCCAAACTAACTATGGCTACACCTTC
abundance: -; d_gene: -; j_gene: TRBJ1-4; v_gene: TRBV28; len: 15; CDR3aa: CASSPGGTTNEKLFF; CDR3nt: TGTGCCAGCAGTCCCGGGGGGACAACTAATGAAAAACTGTTTTTT
abundance: -; d_gene: TRBD1; j_gene: TRBJ1-6; v_gene: TRBV7-2; len: 16; CDR3aa: CASSPRTGADNSPLHF; CDR3nt: TGTGCCAGCAGCCCCAGGACAGGCGCCGATAATTCACCCCTCCACTTT
abundance: -; d_gene: -; j_gene: TRBJ1-6; v_gene: TRBV9; len: 14; CDR3aa: CASSATSTNSPLHF; CDR3nt: TGTGCCAGCAGCGCGACGTCCACGAATTCACCCCTCCACTTT
abundance: -; d_gene: TRBD1; j_gene: TRBJ2-7; v_gene: TRBV28; len: 14; CDR3aa: CASSPEQGVYEQYF; CDR3nt: TGTGCCAGCAGCCCGGAACAGGGGGTCTACGAGCAGTACTTC
abundance: -; d_gene: TRBD1; j_gene: TRBJ2-7; v_gene: TRBV29-1; len: 13; CDR3aa: CSSRATGSGEQYF; CDR3nt: TGCAGCTCTAGAGCGACAGGGAGCGGCGAGCAGTACTTC
abundance: -; d_gene: TRBD2; j_gene: TRBJ2-1; v_gene: TRBV27; len: 14; CDR3aa: CASSYLGTINEQFF; CDR3nt: TGTGCCAGCAGCTATCTCGGGACTATCAATGAGCAGTTCTTC
abundance: -; d_gene: -; j_gene: TRBJ1-3; v_gene: TRBV30; len: 14; CDR3aa: CAWKPTGIGNTIYF; CDR3nt: TGTGCCTGGAAACCAACAGGGATTGGAAACACCATATATTTT
abundance: -; d_gene: -; j_gene: TRBJ2-7; v_gene: TRBV5-1; len: 12; CDR3aa: CASIGPHYEQYF; CDR3nt: TGCGCCAGCATTGGACCCCACTACGAGCAGTACTTC
abundance: -; d_gene: TRBD1; j_gene: TRBJ2-5; v_gene: TRBV7-2; len: 13; CDR3aa: CASSLTGEETQYF; CDR3nt: TGTGCCAGCAGCTTAACAGGGGAAGAGACCCAGTACTTC
abundance: -; d_gene: TRBD1; j_gene: TRBJ1-2; v_gene: TRBV19; len: 16; CDR3aa: CASSSQGAHLLYGYTF; CDR3nt: TGTGCCAGTAGCTCACAGGGGGCGCATCTTCTTTATGGCTACACCTTC
abundance: -; d_gene: TRBD1; j_gene: TRBJ1-2; v_gene: TRBV9; len: 12; CDR3aa: CASREQGAGYTF; CDR3nt: TGTGCCAGCAGGGAACAGGGGGCCGGCTACACCTTC
abundance: few; d_gene: TRBD1; j_gene: TRBJ1-5; v_gene: TRBV2; len: 13; CDR3aa: CASRDRGNQPQHF; CDR3nt: TGTGCCAGCCGCGACAGGGGCAATCAGCCCCAGCATTTT